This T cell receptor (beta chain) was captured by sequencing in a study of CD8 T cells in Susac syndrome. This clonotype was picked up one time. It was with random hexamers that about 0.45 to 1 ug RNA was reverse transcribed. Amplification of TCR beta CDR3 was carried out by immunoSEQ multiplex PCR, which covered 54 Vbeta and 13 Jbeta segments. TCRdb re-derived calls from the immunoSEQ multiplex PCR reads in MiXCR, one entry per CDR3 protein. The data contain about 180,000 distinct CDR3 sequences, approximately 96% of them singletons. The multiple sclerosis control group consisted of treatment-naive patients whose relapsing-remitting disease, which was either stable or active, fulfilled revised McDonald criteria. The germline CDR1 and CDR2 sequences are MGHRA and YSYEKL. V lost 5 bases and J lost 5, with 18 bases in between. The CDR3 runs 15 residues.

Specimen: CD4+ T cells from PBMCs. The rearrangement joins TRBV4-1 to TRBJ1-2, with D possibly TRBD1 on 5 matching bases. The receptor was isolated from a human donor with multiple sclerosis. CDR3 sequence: CASSSGGPNGYGYTF. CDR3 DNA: TGCGCCAGCAGCTCCGGGGGACCCAATGGATATGGCTACACCTTC.